The 14 T cell receptor beta chains below were found in one sample sequenced in a study of T cells in narcolepsy. Repertoires were generated with immunoSEQ multiplex PCR, while TCRdb's copy carries only in-frame clones and drops some. This sample has tens of thousands of clones, with roughly 88% found just once. Material: CD45RA- memory CD4+ T cells from PBMCs. The receptor set was obtained from a human donor with narcolepsy.

This chain uses TRBV12-5 with TRBJ1-2, with D uncertain. CDR1 and CDR2 (germline): LGHNT, FRNRAP. Trimming stripped 4 bases from V and 1 base from J, with 7 bases between. This CDR3 is 13 amino acids long. CDR3 amino acids: CASGSDDNYGYTF. The DNA of the CDR3 is TGTGCTAGTGGTTCGGACGATAACTATGGCTACACCTTC.

The V gene is TRBV19, the J gene TRBJ2-1; 9 nucleotides agree with TRBD1. Germline V gene data show CDR1 as LNHDA and CDR2 as SQIVND (reference sequence). The CDR3 consists of 14 residues. After removal of 4 bases from V and 2 bases from J, the junction contained 0 bases not matched to a gene. DNA of the CDR3: TGTGCCAGTAGTAGACAGGGGGCCTACAATGAGCAGTTCTTC. Translated, it gives CASSRQGAYNEQFF.

This clone has a single count. The chain links TRBV5-1 to TRBJ2-2; a possible D gene is TRBD2 (6 bases). The germline V gene has CDR1 SGHRS and CDR2 YFSETQ. The CDR3 spans 14 residues. Trimming took off 5 bases at V and 0 bases at J, with 8 bases between the two ends. In DNA form, the CDR3 reads TGCGCCAGCAGGGAGGGATCGAACACCGGGGAGCTGTTTTTT. Amino acids: CASREGSNTGELFF.

This clone turned up a few times. The chain uses TRBV6-4 and TRBJ1-1; no firm D call. Trimming stripped 5 bases from V and 1 base from J, with 8 bases between. CDR3 length: 13 residues. CDR1 is MRHNA and CDR2 is SNTAGT in the germline V gene. CDR3 sequence: CASSSESNTEAFF. In DNA form, the CDR3 reads TGTGCCAGCAGTTCGGAGTCGAACACTGAAGCTTTCTTT.

The V gene is TRBV30, the J gene TRBJ1-2; a weak D match, TRBD1 (5 bases). The germline V and J ends were trimmed by 2 bases and 3 bases, with 13 bases remaining between them. There are 14 residues in the CDR3. CDR1 is GTSNPN and CDR2 is SVGIG in the germline V gene (reference sequence). CDR3 amino acids: CAWSQSGLDYGYTF. CDR3 coding DNA: TGTGCCTGGAGTCAGTCAGGGCTAGACTATGGCTACACCTTC.

J is TRBJ1-3 and V is TRBV28; D remains ambiguous. Between the trimmed V and J ends, which lost 5 bases and 2 bases, there was a span of 19 bases. Germline V CDR1 and CDR2: MDHEN, SYDVKM. The CDR3 contains 17 residues. The DNA of the CDR3 is TGTGCCAGCAGTCCCCCCTCCGGTTCTCATCCTGGAAACACCATATATTTT. Amino acids: CASSPPSGSHPGNTIYF.

The V call is TRBV6-5, the J call TRBJ2-3; 8 nucleotides align to TRBD1. The length of the CDR3 is 14 residues. Germline loops: CDR1 MNHEY, CDR2 SVGAGI. Losses at the gene ends were 10 bases for V and 4 bases for J; bases not matched to a gene: 10. CDR3 in DNA: TGTGCCACCAATCACAGGGGGAGGTCAGATACGCAGTATTTT. Its translation: CATNHRGRSDTQYF.

This clone was seen a single time. The CDR3 region has the DNA TGCGCCAGCAGTGACGGAGGGGTTGGGGCCAACGTCCTGACTTTC. This sequence encodes CASSDGGVGANVLTF. The chain combines TRBV10-1 with TRBJ2-6; TRBD2 is a possible D gene (6 bases). Between the trimmed V and J ends, which lost 3 bases and 3 bases, there was a span of 9 bases. Germline values: CDR1 WNHNN, CDR2 SYGVQD (reference sequence). The CDR3 extends over 15 amino acids.

The V call is TRBV5-1, the J call TRBJ2-1; TRBD1 agrees at 9 bases. The CDR3 loop spans 16 amino acids. From germline, CDR1 is SGHRS and CDR2 YFSETQ. With V trimmed by 4 bases and J by 6 bases, 11 bases remained unmatched. Here the CDR3 DNA reads TGCGCCAGCAGCCAGAATACCCGGGACAGGGTCAATGAGCAGTTCTTC. Its protein is CASSQNTRDRVNEQFF.

On this clone: The junction shows a germline mismatch at one end, possibly a read error. The V and J genes are TRBV5-6 and TRBJ2-7, with D possibly matching TRBD1 (6 bases). Germline values: CDR1 SGHDT, CDR2 YYEEEE. This CDR3 contains 13 residues. The CDR3 bases are TGTGCCAGCACCTTGCAGGGGTCCTACGAGCAGTACTTC. Amino acid sequence: CASTLQGSYEQYF.

Points on this clone: Other DNA sequences of this sample code for an identical CDR3. The chain couples TRBV5-4 to TRBJ1-1; unclear D gene. The CDR3 is 15 amino acids. CDR1 is SGHNT, CDR2 YYREEE, per germline (reference sequence). The V and J ends lost 0 bases and 2 bases respectively, with 11 bases between them. Here the CDR3 reads CASSLDPQANTEAFF. DNA for the CDR3: TGTGCCAGCAGCTTGGATCCCCAGGCAAACACTGAAGCTTTCTTT.

This clone was detected only a few times. V usage is TRBV18 and J usage is TRBJ1-1, with a weak D call TRBD1 (5 bases). Germline values: CDR1 KGHSH, CDR2 LQKENI. V lost 1 base, J lost 1 base, and 10 bases lay in between. The length of the CDR3 is 15 residues. As DNA, the CDR3 is TGTGCCAGCTCACCACAAGCCAGGGCGAACACTGAAGCTTTCTTT. This codes for CASSPQARANTEAFF.

This clone was detected only once. V and J are TRBV7-9 and TRBJ2-5; 7 bases are shared with TRBD1. V shed 5 bases, J shed 4 bases, and the junction held 7 bases outside the gene matches. Germline V gives CDR1 SEHNR, CDR2 FQNEAQ (reference sequence). The length of the CDR3 is 14 residues. The CDR3 DNA reads TGTGCCAGCAGCCTTCGACAGGGCGGAGAGACCCAGTACTTC. It encodes CASSLRQGGETQYF.

The chain joins TRBV30 to TRBJ1-5; possibly TRBD1 for D (6 bases). Trimming pared 2 bases from V and 2 bases from J, leaving 10 bases between. This CDR3 is 14 amino acids long. CDR1 is GTSNPN, CDR2 SVGIG, per germline (reference sequence). The CDR3, as DNA: TGTGCCTGGAGTAAGGACAGCGGCAATCAGCCCCAGCATTTT. This codes for CAWSKDSGNQPQHF.